The 12 T cell receptor beta chains below all came from one sample that was sequenced in a study of blood T cells in healthy people across ages. Alongside a J-beta primer mix, a sample-barcoded 5' primer served in a second PCR lasting roughly 7 to 11 cycles. TCRdb reprocessed the 5' RACE reads with MiXCR, giving one entry per CDR3 protein. In the table there are under 800,000 distinct CDR3 sequences, about 40% of which are singletons. The sample consisted of blood. The source is a woman aged 55-70 years in good health.

This clonotype was detected a few times. This chain links TRBV6-5 with TRBJ2-5; TRBD1 matches at 7 bases. J was trimmed by 0 bases and V by 6 bases; bases with no gene match: 4. This CDR3 comprises 14 residues. From germline, CDR1 is MNHEY and CDR2 SVGAGI. CDR3 sequence (DNA): TGTGCCAGCAGGTGGGGACAGCACCAAGAGACCCAGTACTTC. Its translation: CASRWGQHQETQYF.

The chain links TRBV6-2 or TRBV6-3 to TRBJ1-2; D gene ambiguous. From germline, CDR1 is MNHEY and CDR2 SVGEGT. The CDR3 is made up of 12 amino acids. V was pared by 4 bases and J by 7 bases, with 10 bases between. Here the CDR3 reads CASSWGWGGYTF. In nucleotides, the CDR3 is TGTGCCAGCAGTTGGGGATGGGGTGGCTACACCTTC.

The chain uses TRBV7-9 and TRBJ2-7; a possible D gene is TRBD2 (5 bases). Germline values: CDR1 SEHNR, CDR2 FQNEAQ (reference sequence). This CDR3 is 16 amino acids long. Trimming removed 5 bases from V and 1 base from J, with 18 bases in between. The CDR3 region is CASSEGVSGKSYEQYF. In nucleotides, the CDR3 is TGTGCCAGCAGCGAGGGCGTCTCGGGAAAGTCCTACGAGCAGTACTTC.

J is TRBJ2-2 and V is TRBV7-3, with 7 bases lining up with TRBD2. J was trimmed by 4 bases and V by 5 bases; bases with no gene match: 4. Germline CDR1 is SGHTA and CDR2 is FQGTGA. The CDR3 has 14 amino acids. CDR3 sequence: CASSPTSVTGELFF. The CDR3 nucleotides are TGTGCCAGCAGCCCTACTAGCGTCACCGGGGAGCTGTTTTTT.

This clonotype was counted only a few times. This chain links TRBV24-1 with TRBJ1-2; a possible D gene is TRBD1 (6 bases). The CDR3 sequence is 13 residues long. The V and J ends lost 11 bases and 3 bases respectively, with 15 bases between them. In germline, CDR1 is KGHDR, CDR2 SFDVKD. The CDR3 spells CASTDRLDYGYTF. The CDR3 DNA reads TGTGCCAGCACGGACAGATTGGACTATGGCTACACCTTC.

The chain has TRBV30 and TRBJ1-2; 7 positions agree with TRBD1. This CDR3 is built from 12 residues. The germline V gene has CDR1 GTSNPN and CDR2 SVGIG (reference sequence). V shed 1 base, J shed 8 bases, and the junction held 4 bases outside the gene matches. CDR3 nucleotide sequence: TGTGCCTGGAGTGGAGGGGGCGTAGGCTACACCTTC. Translating it yields CAWSGGGVGYTF.

This clonotype was observed a handful of times. The chain combines TRBV6-5 with TRBJ2-3; D gene ambiguous. V dropped 2 bases and J dropped 0 bases, with 18 bases sitting between them. Germline loops: CDR1 MNHEY, CDR2 SVGAGI. This CDR3 contains 18 residues. The CDR3 DNA reads as TGTGCCAGCAGTTACGGTTCCTCGGTTCCCATTAGCACAGATACGCAGTATTTT. This sequence encodes CASSYGSSVPISTDTQYF.

This clonotype came up many times. The genes are TRBV7-2 and TRBJ2-5; maybe TRBD2 (6 bases). V lost 0 bases, J lost 3 bases, and 20 bases lay in between. Germline V lookup: CDR1 SGHTA, CDR2 FQGNSA. The CDR3 has 18 amino acids. The CDR3 DNA sequence: TGTGCCAGCAGCTTAGCGGCCTTGTGGGCGGGGCTAGAAGAGACCCAGTACTTC. Translated: CASSLAALWAGLEETQYF.

J is TRBJ2-5 and V is TRBV5-1, with 8 bases that match TRBD2. The germline V gene has CDR1 SGHRS and CDR2 YFSETQ. The CDR3 has 15 amino acids. J gave up 2 bases and V 1 base, and 4 bases lay outside the gene matches. The DNA for the CDR3 is TGCGCCAGCAGCTTGAGTGTAGCGGGGCAAGAGACCCAGTACTTC. Translating gives CASSLSVAGQETQYF. The variable domain in full, completed from reference TRBV5-1 and TRBJ2-5, reads KAGVTQTPRYLIKTRGQQVTLSCSPISGHRSVSWYQQTPGQGLQFLFEYFSETQRNKGNFPGRFSGRQFSNSRSEMNVSTLELGDSALYLCASSLSVAGQETQYFGPGTRLLVL.

Notes on this clonotype: It may be a read error: a sequence one base away is much more abundant. The V and J genes are TRBV5-1 and TRBJ2-1, with D possibly matching TRBD2 (5 bases). CDR1 SGHRS and CDR2 YFSETQ come from the germline V gene. This CDR3 comprises 14 residues. V lost 0 bases, J lost 5 bases, and 9 bases lay in between. CDR3 in DNA: TGCGCCAGCAGCTTGGAGGGTAGCGACAATGAGCAGTTCTTC. This sequence encodes CASSLEGSDNEQFF.

The chain combines TRBV21-1 with TRBJ2-1; the DNA was not compared with TRBD1, the D call given in the table. TRBV21-1 is a pseudogene. The CDR3 is 13 amino acids. Here the CDR3 DNA reads TGTGTTCTAGGGCGGGGGTTTATCAATGAGCAGTTCTTC. This codes for CVLGRGFINEQFF.

This chain links TRBV7-9 with TRBJ2-7; D is tentatively TRBD1 or TRBD2 (5 bases each). Germline V lookup: CDR1 SEHNR, CDR2 FQNEAQ (reference sequence). This CDR3 spans 15 amino acids. The V end was cut by 1 base, the J end by 0 bases, with 10 bases between. DNA for the CDR3: TGTGCCAGCAGCTTAGAGGCAGGGAGCTCCTACGAGCAGTACTTC. It specifies CASSLEAGSSYEQYF.